Sequencing of this T cell receptor (beta chain) was carried out in a study of blood T cell repertoires in COVID-19. Background on the study: Sample material is recorded as cDNA or gDNA derived from T cells, B-cell-depleted T cells, or PBMCs.

Only in-frame clones appear in the TCRdb table, and some are missing; sequencing was by immunoSEQ multiplex PCR. Of 150,000 to 200,000 clones in the sample, 79% were seen once. V lost 7 bases and J lost 2; bases outside the gene matches: 6. The CDR3 totals 15 residues. Germline V gene data show CDR1 as SEHNR and CDR2 as FQNEAQ (reference sequence). The count of this clone is one. The gene calls are TRBV7-9 and TRBJ2-3, with TRBD1 matching over 10 bases. This clonotype originated in a man aged 55 to 70 with active or convalescent COVID-19. Sequencing used peripheral blood. CDR3 loop: CASTPGQGVTDTQYF. CDR3 in DNA: TGTGCCAGCACCCCTGGACAGGGGGTCACAGATACGCAGTATTTT.